One sample yielded the 11 T cell receptor beta chains listed below, sequenced in a study of blood T cell repertoires in COVID-19. Clones were sequenced by immunoSEQ multiplex PCR, and TCRdb holds only the in-frame ones, with some missing. The data contain about 130,000 clones, about 87% of them singletons. The sequenced sample consisted of peripheral blood. These receptors were obtained from a human donor in a cohort sampled during active COVID-19.

The chain couples TRBV10-3 to TRBJ1-5, with 9 nucleotides matching TRBD1. CDR1 is ENHRY and CDR2 is SYGVKD in the germline V gene. V trimming: 6 bases; J trimming: 2 bases; junction bases outside the gene matches: 8. The CDR3 spans 16 residues. The DNA of the CDR3 is TGTGCCATCAGATCGGACAGGGGATGGGGCAATCAGCCCCAGCATTTT. Protein sequence: CAIRSDRGWGNQPQHF.

The sample holds one count of this clone. The chain recombines TRBV7-7 with TRBJ2-5; 7 bases align to TRBD1. The V and J ends lost 6 bases and 5 bases, in that order; junction bases with no gene match: 6. This CDR3 is built from 13 residues. The germline V gene encodes CDR1 SSHAT and CDR2 FNYEAQ (reference sequence). CDR3 sequence: CASSTGAAETQYF. CDR3 bases: TGTGCCAGCAGTACAGGGGCGGCGGAGACCCAGTACTTC.

The CDR3 region is CSVAGRSSYNEQFF. CDR3 DNA: TGCAGCGTTGCCGGGAGGAGCTCCTACAATGAGCAGTTCTTC. The chain employs TRBV29-1 and TRBJ2-1, with 7 nucleotides matching TRBD2. The germline gives CDR1 SQVTM, CDR2 ANQGSEA. After removal of 4 bases from V and 0 bases from J, the junction contained 3 bases not matched to a gene. This CDR3 is built from 14 residues.

The J gene is TRBJ2-5, the V gene TRBV6-1; 7 bases are shared with TRBD1. Per the germline V gene, CDR1 is MNHNS and CDR2 is SASEGT. The CDR3 totals 16 residues. J lost 0 bases, V lost 0 bases, and 4 bases had no gene match. Written as DNA, the CDR3 is TGTGCCAGCAGTGAAGCACAACAGGGGTACCAAGAGACCCAGTACTTC. This gives the protein CASSEAQQGYQETQYF.

The chain carries TRBV11-3 and TRBJ2-7; 12 bases match TRBD2. V shed 5 bases and J 7 bases; nucleotides not matched to a gene: 9. The CDR3 contains 15 residues. Germline CDR1 is SGHNT and CDR2 is YENEEA. DNA for the CDR3: TGTGCCAGCAGCCCCTCTAGCGGGAGGGCCGGGGAGCAGTACGTC. This gives the protein CASSPSSGRAGEQYV.

This chain uses TRBV30 with TRBJ2-1; TRBD2 matches at 8 bases. The germline gives CDR1 GTSNPN, CDR2 SVGIG (reference sequence). The CDR3 loop spans 16 amino acids. Trimming took 3 bases from V and 0 from J; bases not matched to a gene: 7. CDR3 in amino acids: CAWRGLAPSSYNEQFF. The CDR3 DNA sequence: TGTGCCTGGAGAGGACTAGCCCCCAGCTCCTACAATGAGCAGTTCTTC. Full variable domain (rest looked up from reference TRBV30 and TRBJ2-1): SQTIHQWPATLVQPVGSPLSLECTVEGTSNPNLYWYRQAAGRGLQLLFYSVGIGQISSEVPQNLSASRPQDRQFILSSKKLLLSDSGFYLCAWRGLAPSSYNEQFFGPGTRLTVL.

The rearrangement uses TRBV5-5 and TRBJ1-2, with TRBD1 identical over 10 bases. With V trimmed by 4 bases and J by 4 bases, 4 bases remained unmatched. Germline CDR1 is SGHKS and CDR2 is YYEKEE (reference sequence). CDR3 size: 14 residues. CDR3 nucleotides: TGTGCCAGCAGCCCCCGGACAGGGGGCTATGGCTACACCTTC. This sequence encodes CASSPRTGGYGYTF. Full variable domain (rest looked up from reference TRBV5-5 and TRBJ1-2): DAGVTQSPTHLIKTRGQQVTLRCSPISGHKSVSWYQQVLGQGPQFIFQYYEKEERGRGNFPDRFSARQFPNYSSELNVNALLLGDSALYLCASSPRTGGYGYTFGSGTRLTVV.

This clone appeared a single time. The chain joins TRBV3-1 (or the pseudogene TRBV3-2) to TRBJ1-5; the D gene is possibly TRBD1 (6 bases). V shed 1 base and J shed 4 bases, with 14 bases lying between them. This CDR3 has 16 amino acids. Germline V gene lookup returns CDR1 LGHDT and CDR2 YNNKEL (reference sequence). CDR3 sequence reads: CASSQGSQQGNQPQHF. The CDR3 bases are TGTGCCAGCAGCCAAGGTAGTCAACAGGGAAATCAGCCCCAGCATTTT.

This clone was seen more than once but under ten times. The gene calls are TRBV2 and TRBJ1-1; 10 bases are shared with TRBD1. The CDR3 spans 16 residues. The V gene's germline CDR1 is SNHLY and CDR2 FYNNEI. V was pared by 6 bases and J by 0 bases, with 7 bases of the junction left unmatched. The CDR3 DNA reads as TGTGCCAGCAGGGGACAGGGGTCTGCCCTGAACACTGAAGCTTTCTTT. This codes for CASRGQGSALNTEAFF.

The chain employs TRBV29-1 and TRBJ1-5; 8 positions match TRBD1. The CDR3 sequence is 14 residues long. CDR1 and CDR2 from the germline V gene are SQVTM and ANQGSEA. Germline trimming cut 7 bases from V and 2 bases from J; bases unmatched to any gene: 7. The CDR3 region has the DNA TGCAGCGCCCTGACAGGGGTTGGCAATCAGCCCCAGCATTTT. Its translation: CSALTGVGNQPQHF.

For this clone: Distinct nucleotide sequences in the sample also encode this CDR3. This rearrangement joins TRBV28 to TRBJ1-1; the match to TRBD1 covers 9 bases. CDR3 size: 15 residues. Trimming cost V 2 bases and J 4 bases; bases outside gene matches: 5. Germline assignment: CDR1 MDHEN and CDR2 SYDVKM. The CDR3 DNA sequence: TGTGCCAGCAGTTTACCGGACAGGGGAGGCACTGAAGCTTTCTTT. It specifies CASSLPDRGGTEAFF.